This T cell receptor (beta chain) emerged from a study of blood T cells in healthy people across ages. Study outcomes and limitations: Per million T cells, TCR beta diversity dropped roughly linearly as age increased. The CMV status of each donor remained undetermined, and this could have confounded shifts in expanded clonotypes.

There are many counts of this clonotype. Its antigen is not known. A J-beta primer mix and a sample-barcoded 5' primer were used in a second PCR of roughly 6 to 11 cycles. TCRdb reprocessed the 5' RACE reads via MiXCR and lists one record per CDR3 protein. The sample holds 600,000 to 650,000 distinct CDR3 sequences; 58% are singletons and the top ten take about two fifths. The CDR3 contains 13 residues. CDR1 SQVTM and CDR2 ANQGSEA come from the germline V gene. The V and J ends lost 5 bases and 6 bases, in that order; junction bases with no gene match: 8. Every donor provided 7.5 to 10 milliliters of peripheral blood. Total RNA was extracted at no less than 6 micrograms per sample.

This chain uses TRBV29-1 with TRBJ1-2; 8 positions match TRBD1. Source material: blood. This TCR came from a man aged 60-69 years in good health. Here the CDR3 DNA reads TGCAGCGTTCTCTGGACAGGGTTAAATGGCTACACCTTC. Encoded protein: CSVLWTGLNGYTF.